Listed here are 21 T cell receptor beta chains from one sample, sequenced in a study of CD8+ T cells in alopecia areata. cDNA reverse transcribed from extracted RNA served as the sequencing template. Generated by immunoSEQ multiplex PCR, the TCRdb table keeps only in-frame clones and is missing some. The sample holds over 100,000 clones, and no clone turns up only once. Sample: lesional skin. Receptors originate from a C3H/HeJ mouse with alopecia areata. As its MHC haplotype, the strain has H2-k.

This clone has only a few counts. Gene names and germline match the mouse. The read terminates 4 residues ahead of where the CDR3 ends, so the germline J gene completes it. The V gene is TRBV13-3, the J gene TRBJ2-5, with 7 bases identical to TRBD2. Germline assignment: CDR1 NNHDY and CDR2 SYVADS. V dropped 3 bases and J dropped 0; count of bases not matched to a gene: 10. This CDR3 region has 17 residues. The chain's CDR3 is CASSVRPLGGNQDTQYF. The covered CDR3 bases are TGTGCCAGCAGTGTCCGCCCCTTGGGGGGTAACCAAGAC.

With regard to this clone: Gene names are the mouse ones. The CDR3 end lies 4 residues beyond the end of the read and is filled in from the germline J gene. The chain has TRBV19 and TRBJ2-1; 7 bases line up with TRBD1. This CDR3 region has 15 residues. Germline assignment: CDR1 FNHDT and CDR2 SITEND (reference sequence). J was trimmed by 0 bases and V by 6 bases; bases with no gene match: 6. The CDR3 here is CASTGDSYNYAEQFF. The sequenced part of the CDR3 DNA is TGTGCCAGCACCGGGGACAGTTATAACTATGCT.

As concerns this clone: Each gene name is a mouse one. The read finishes 4 residues shy of the CDR3 end, and the germline J gene is used to complete it. The genes are TRBV13-3 and TRBJ1-4; 9 positions agree with TRBD1. Germline CDR1 reads NNHDY; CDR2 reads SYVADS. CDR3 length: 13 residues. After removal of 9 bases from V and 5 bases from J, the junction contained 5 bases not matched to a gene. CDR3 residues: CATLGTGNERLFF. The sequenced CDR3 bases are TGTGCCACCCTCGGGACAGGGAACGAA.

This clone was recorded a few times. The TCRdb protein fails to match the DNA translation at residue 13; the protein reported here was translated from the DNA. The genes are named according to mouse. The CDR3 extends 3 residues past the end of the read, so its final part is completed from the germline J gene. The V gene is TRBV1, the J gene TRBJ1-3; 7 nucleotides line up with TRBD1. With 5 bases clipped from V and 0 bases from J, the junction kept 7 bases outside the gene matches. Germline lookup yields CDR1 NSQYPW and CDR2 LRSPGD (reference sequence). The CDR3 extends over 16 amino acids. CDR3 bases read: TGCACCTGCAGTCCCCCACAGGGGAATTCTGGAAATACG. Its protein product is CTCSPPQGNSGNT. Given in full, the CDR3 is CTCSPPQGNSGNTLYF.

Details on this clone: TCRdb's protein sequence differs at residue 12 from the translated DNA; the protein presented here follows the DNA. Germline and genes: mouse. Read data end 3 residues before the CDR3 end; the end is taken from the germline J gene. This chain connects TRBV1 to TRBJ1-6, with 11 bases aligning to TRBD1. TRBJ1-6 is an open reading frame whose function is uncertain. V shed 6 bases and J 6 bases; nucleotides not matched to a gene: 4. CDR3 length equals 15 residues. Germline CDR1 reads NSQYPW; CDR2 reads LRSPGD (reference sequence). The DNA read from the CDR3 is TGCACCTGCAGGGGGACAGGGGGAGGTAATTCGCCC. Protein sequence: CTCRGTGGGNSP. The entire CDR3 protein reads CTCRGTGGGNSPLYF.

This clone was seen a handful of times. Gene names follow the mouse nomenclature. The observed sequence ends 4 residues before the CDR3 terminus, with the missing tail filled in from the germline J gene. The rearrangement joins TRBV13-3 to TRBJ1-4; 12 bases line up with TRBD1. CDR3 size: 16 residues. Germline V gene data show CDR1 as NNHDY and CDR2 as SYVADS. V gave up 3 bases and J gave up 5 bases; unmatched junction bases: 5. CDR3 bases read: TGTGCCAGCAGTGGGCCGGGACAGGGGGCGAACGAA. It specifies CASSGPGQGANE. The whole CDR3 sequence is CASSGPGQGANERLFF.

This clone appeared a few times. The TCRdb protein fails to match the DNA translation at residue 10; the protein reported here was translated from the DNA. Gene names refer to mouse genes. The read gets to within 3 residues of the CDR3 end, and the germline J gene fills in the rest. V gene TRBV19 combines with J gene TRBJ1-6; 8 nucleotides align to TRBD1. TRBJ1-6 belongs to the ORF category, with a function that is uncertain. Germline lookup yields CDR1 FNHDT and CDR2 SITEND (reference sequence). The V segment lost 5 bases and the J segment 5 bases; nucleotides outside the gene matches: 0. CDR3 length: 13 residues. CDR3 bases read: TGTGCCAGCAGGGGACAGGATAATTCGCCC. Translation: CASRGQDNSP. The full CDR3 reads CASRGQDNSPLYF.

For this clone: All gene names here are mouse names. The CDR3 region is CASSVGGRDTGQLYF. The sequenced part of the CDR3 DNA is TGTGCCAGCAGTGTCGGGGGGCGCGACACCGGG. The chain employs TRBV13-3 and TRBJ2-2, with a weak D call TRBD2 (7 bases). The read halts 4 residues ahead of the CDR3 end, with the missing end drawn from the germline J gene. Germline values: CDR1 NNHDY, CDR2 SYVADS. Trimming removed 3 bases at V and 3 bases at J, with 12 bases between. CDR3 size: 15 residues.

This clone was picked up a small number of times. The genes and germline here are from mouse. The read falls 4 residues short of the CDR3 end, and the missing part is taken from the germline J gene. The chain has TRBV19 and TRBJ2-5; TRBD2 agrees at 14 bases. The CDR3 spans 17 residues. Germline CDR1 reads FNHDT; CDR2 reads SITEND (reference sequence). The CDR3 protein is CASSRDWGGATRDTQYF. The CDR3 bases that were read are TGTGCCAGCAGCCGGGACTGGGGGGGCGCGACGAGAGAC.

Details on this clone: Mouse gene names apply. The CDR3 end falls 4 residues outside the read, so it is completed with the germline J gene. The chain recombines TRBV13-3 with TRBJ2-5, with TRBD2 matching over 8 bases. The CDR3 extends over 18 amino acids. The junction had 10 bases not matched to a gene; V was cut back by 1 base and J by 0 bases. In germline, CDR1 is NNHDY, CDR2 SYVADS. The CDR3 here is CASSDLGLGGFNQDTQYF. The sequenced CDR3 bases are TGTGCCAGCAGTGATTTGGGCCTGGGGGGTTTTAACCAAGAC.

Only a few counts were recorded for this clone. Gene names and germline match the mouse. The sequence runs out 4 residues before the end of the CDR3; the remainder is reconstructed from the germline J gene. The V call is TRBV13-3, the J call TRBJ1-1; 8 bases line up with TRBD1. V gave up 3 bases and J gave up 3 bases; unmatched junction bases: 7. The CDR3 has 15 amino acids. Germline assignment: CDR1 NNHDY and CDR2 SYVADS. The CDR3 is CASSAQGARDTEVFF. Partial CDR3 DNA: TGTGCCAGCAGTGCCCAGGGGGCAAGGGACACA.

This clone was seen only a few times. The translated DNA and TCRdb's protein are not identical at residue 13; the protein here was translated from the DNA. Any gene name here is a mouse gene name. The CDR3 extends 3 residues past the end of the read, so its final part is completed from the germline J gene. The rearrangement uses TRBV13-2 and TRBJ1-6; a weak D match, TRBD1 (6 bases). TRBJ1-6 is assigned to the ORF class and has an uncertain function. Deletions cut 5 bases from V and 1 base from J, with 13 bases between. The CDR3 has 16 residues. Per germline, CDR1 NNHNN and CDR2 SYGAGS (reference sequence). The CDR3 bases that were read are TGTGCCAGCGGGACGGGCAGGGGATCCTATAATTCGCCC. It yields the protein CASGTGRGSYNSP. The full CDR3 protein is CASGTGRGSYNSPLYF.

The table lists this clone with a few counts. Any gene name here is a mouse gene name. The sequenced fragment ends 4 residues before the CDR3 boundary, so the rest is inferred from the germline J gene. This chain connects TRBV13-2 to TRBJ2-2; D not resolved. The CDR3 is made up of 10 amino acids. The germline V gene encodes CDR1 NNHNN and CDR2 SYGAGS (reference sequence). The part of the CDR3 DNA that was read is TGTGCCAGCGGCCCTGGG. As protein: CASGPG. The whole CDR3 protein is CASGPGQLYF.

There are a few counts of this clone. Gene names denote mouse genes. The read ends 4 residues shy of where the CDR3 ends; the end is completed using the germline J gene. The chain carries TRBV19 and TRBJ2-2, with TRBD2 matching 12 bases. Trimming removed 4 bases from V and 3 bases from J; junction bases left unmatched: 7. The CDR3 sequence is 17 residues long. Germline-derived CDR1 and CDR2 are FNHDT and SITEND (reference sequence). The CDR3 DNA, read in part, is TGTGCCAGCAGTCCCTCGACTGGGGGGGCGGACACCGGG. Its protein is CASSPSTGGADTG. The entire CDR3 protein is CASSPSTGGADTGQLYF.

This clone was recorded a few times. Each gene name is a mouse one. The read terminates 4 residues ahead of where the CDR3 ends, so the germline J gene completes it. This chain connects TRBV1 to TRBJ2-7, with 10 bases identical to TRBD2. The V and J ends lost 0 bases and 3 bases, in that order; junction bases with no gene match: 5. CDR3 size: 16 residues. Germline CDR1 is NSQYPW and CDR2 is LRSPGD (reference sequence). CDR3 sequence reads: CTCSAEAGGALYEQYF. The DNA read from the CDR3 is TGCACCTGCAGTGCAGAAGCTGGGGGGGCGCTCTAT.

On this clone itself: Gene names and germline match the mouse. Sequencing ends 4 residues short of the CDR3 end; the germline J gene provides the rest. The chain combines TRBV19 with TRBJ2-7; weak D call: TRBD2 (5 bases). Germline CDR1 FNHDT, CDR2 SITEND (reference sequence). Trimming removed 4 bases from V and 0 bases from J, with 14 bases in between. This CDR3 has 15 amino acids. The CDR3 loop is CASSPLWESSYEQYF. Incomplete CDR3 DNA: TGTGCCAGCAGTCCCCTCTGGGAGAGCTCCTAT.

About this clone itself: Gene and germline names: mouse. The observed sequence ends 4 residues before the CDR3 terminus, with the missing tail filled in from the germline J gene. The chain carries TRBV13-3 and TRBJ1-2, with TRBD1 identical over 9 bases. CDR3 size: 15 residues. Trimming took 3 bases from V and 0 from J; bases not matched to a gene: 3. CDR1 and CDR2 (germline): NNHDY, SYVADS. CDR3 DNA (partial): TGTGCCAGCAGTGGAACAGGGGGCCCAAACTCC. Protein: CASSGTGGPNS. The entire CDR3 reads CASSGTGGPNSDYTF.

This clone was seen more than once but under ten times. Here the gene names and germline are mouse. Read coverage stops 4 residues before the CDR3 terminus; the germline J gene supplies the remainder. The rearrangement uses TRBV19 and TRBJ1-4, with D perhaps matching TRBD1 (5 bases). The CDR3 extends over 12 amino acids. V was pared by 6 bases and J by 6 bases, with 9 bases between. Per the germline V gene, CDR1 is FNHDT and CDR2 is SITEND (reference sequence). CDR3 bases read: TGTGCCAGCATCCAGGGTGACGAA. It specifies CASIQGDE. The whole CDR3 reads CASIQGDERLFF. The variable domain in full, completed from reference TRBV19 and TRBJ1-4, reads GGIITQTPKFLIGQEGQKLTLKCQQNFNHDTMYWYRQDSGKGLRLIYYSITENDLQKGDLSEGYDASREKKSSFSLTVTSAQKNEMAVFLCASIQGDERLFFGHGTKLSVL.

This clone was counted many times. Any gene name here is a mouse gene name. Coverage ceases 4 residues before the CDR3 finishes, and the germline J gene fills in the end. J is TRBJ2-7 and V is TRBV13-3; a weak D match, TRBD1 (6 bases). Germline lookup yields CDR1 NNHDY and CDR2 SYVADS. The CDR3 has 11 amino acids. The sequenced part of the CDR3 DNA is TGTGCCAGTGGGACAATGTAT. Translated: CASGTMY. In full, the CDR3 reads CASGTMYEQYF.

This clone showed up just a few times. Gene names refer to mouse genes. The DNA ends 4 residues before the CDR3 does, and the rest of the CDR3 is filled in from the germline J gene. V gene TRBV13-3 combines with J gene TRBJ1-1; 9 bases are a match to TRBD1. Trimming cost V 4 bases and J 3 bases; bases outside gene matches: 7. Germline lookup yields CDR1 NNHDY and CDR2 SYVADS. The CDR3 spans 15 residues. The sequenced CDR3 bases are TGTGCCAGCAGTCTCCGGGACAGGGAGGACACA. It yields the protein CASSLRDREDT. The whole CDR3 is CASSLRDREDTEVFF.

Only a few counts were recorded for this clone. Mouse gene names apply. The read finishes 4 residues shy of the CDR3 end, and the germline J gene is used to complete it. This chain uses TRBV13-1 with TRBJ2-7, with a weak D call TRBD1 (6 bases). Trimming pared 0 bases from V and 3 bases from J, leaving 13 bases between. The CDR3 has 15 residues. Germline V gene lookup returns CDR1 NSHNY and CDR2 SYGAGN. CDR3 bases read: TGTGCCAGCAGTGATGTCAGCCCGACAGGCTAT. Amino acids: CASSDVSPTGY. The whole CDR3 protein reads CASSDVSPTGYEQYF.